These 30 T cell receptor beta chains were sequenced from one sample in a study of shared clonotypes between healthy human individuals (TCRdb year 2020). Library generation was performed with the immunoSEQ multiplex PCR assay. This immuneACCESS table, as held by TCRdb, lists in-frame sequences with V and J called but not all clones. Of the missing ones, under half trace to an unresolved V gene in checked studies; the others have no known cause. This sample has 1.6 million or so clones in its table, and roughly 98.5% of those were observed once. The ten largest account for around 0.33% of the sample. Sequencing was done on a sample of naive CD4+ T cells sorted from blood. The sample's cell subset or site label, in plain terms: CD45RA+ positively selected. The receptor set was obtained from a man younger than 40 in good health.

This chain joins TRBV5-1 and TRBJ1-1, with D maybe TRBD1 (5 bases). The CDR3 runs 15 residues. V lost 0 bases and J 5 bases, leaving 14 bases between the germline ends. CDR1 is SGHRS and CDR2 is YFSETQ in the germline V gene. Here the CDR3 reads CASSLDANRMTEAFF. In DNA, the CDR3 is TGCGCCAGCAGCTTGGACGCCAACAGGATGACTGAAGCTTTCTTT.

This chain joins TRBV18 and TRBJ1-2; no clear D gene. V lost 3 bases and J lost 0, with 11 bases in between. The CDR3 is made up of 15 amino acids. From germline, CDR1 is KGHSH and CDR2 LQKENI. Here the CDR3 reads CASSPGENSNYGYTF. CDR3 sequence (DNA): TGTGCCAGCTCACCCGGGGAAAACTCTAACTATGGCTACACCTTC.

The chain carries TRBV29-1 and TRBJ1-4, with 11 bases matching TRBD1. The V segment lost 4 bases and the J segment 7 bases; nucleotides outside the gene matches: 8. The CDR3 runs 15 residues. Germline-derived CDR1 and CDR2 are SQVTM and ANQGSEA. The CDR3 coding sequence is TGCAGCGTTGGAACGTCCGGGACAGGGGGTGAAAAACTGTTTTTT. Translated, it gives CSVGTSGTGGEKLFF.

The V gene is TRBV7-6, the J gene TRBJ1-5, with a weak D call TRBD1 (6 bases). The CDR3 has 12 residues. CDR1 is SGHVS and CDR2 is FNYEAQ in the germline V gene. The V gene lost 4 bases and the J gene lost 5 bases, with 6 bases spanning the gap. The CDR3 loop reads CASSYRDQPQHF. For the CDR3, the DNA is TGTGCCAGCAGCTACAGGGATCAGCCCCAGCATTTT.

This clone was detected only once. This same CDR3 is encoded by further DNA sequences in the sample. V and J are TRBV28 and TRBJ2-7, with D uncertain. The germline gives CDR1 MDHEN, CDR2 SYDVKM. The ends were cut back, 5 bases at V and 4 bases at J, with 9 bases in the middle. The CDR3 loop spans 12 amino acids. The CDR3 DNA reads TGTGCCAGCAGTCCCGCAAGGTACGAGCAGTACTTC. Translating it yields CASSPARYEQYF. Full variable domain (missing parts from reference TRBV28 and TRBJ2-7): DVKVTQSSRYLVKRTGEKVFLECVQDMDHENMFWYRQDPGLGLRLIYFSYDVKMKEKGDIPEGYSVSREKKERFSLILESASTNQTSMYLCASSPARYEQYFGPGTRLTVT.

The chain employs TRBV27 and TRBJ2-3; TRBD2 aligns across 13 bases. The germline CDR1 and CDR2 sequences are MNHEY and SMNVEV (reference sequence). CDR3 length: 19 residues. Unmatched junction bases numbered 12, after V lost 6 bases and J lost 0 bases. The CDR3 reads CASSSSGLAGWSSTDTQYF. In nucleotides, the CDR3 is TGTGCCAGCAGCTCATCGGGACTAGCGGGATGGTCTAGCACAGATACGCAGTATTTT.

The chain links TRBV14 to TRBJ2-7; D is undetermined. CDR1 and CDR2 from the germline V gene are SGHDN and FVKESK. The CDR3 extends over 13 amino acids. V gave up 4 bases and J gave up 7 bases, with 14 bases separating them. The CDR3 region has the DNA TGTGCCAGCAGCCTCCACCAAAACGGGGAGCAGTACTTC. Its protein is CASSLHQNGEQYF.

The rearrangement joins TRBV7-2 to TRBJ2-7, with 7 bases lining up with TRBD2. This CDR3 is built from 13 residues. Trimming cost V 5 bases and J 2 bases; bases outside gene matches: 3. Germline V gene data show CDR1 as SGHTA and CDR2 as FQGNSA. The CDR3 sequence is CASSQLAPYEQYF. CDR3 DNA sequence: TGTGCCAGCAGCCAACTAGCGCCCTACGAGCAGTACTTC.

The chain joins TRBV7-6 to TRBJ2-1, with D hard to call. Germline assignment: CDR1 SGHVS and CDR2 FNYEAQ. The length of the CDR3 is 16 residues. V was cut by 4 bases and J by 4 bases, with 17 bases left in between. This chain's CDR3 is CASSSFRAKGYNEQFF. DNA of the CDR3: TGTGCCAGCAGCTCATTCCGGGCCAAGGGATACAATGAGCAGTTCTTC.

The chain has TRBV30 and TRBJ2-1; unclear D gene. Looked up from germline, CDR1 is GTSNPN and CDR2 is SVGIG (reference sequence). This CDR3 region has 10 residues. Trimming pared 0 bases from V and 12 bases from J, leaving 6 bases between. The CDR3 is CAWSVLTQFF. The DNA of the CDR3 is TGTGCCTGGAGTGTACTGACGCAGTTCTTC. Drawing the rest from reference TRBV30 and TRBJ2-1, the complete variable domain is SQTIHQWPATLVQPVGSPLSLECTVEGTSNPNLYWYRQAAGRGLQLLFYSVGIGQISSEVPQNLSASRPQDRQFILSSKKLLLSDSGFYLCAWSVLTQFFGPGTRLTVL.

This CDR3 is CASSVGLAGVGSGANVLTF. CDR3 coding DNA: TGTGCCAGCAGCGTGGGACTAGCGGGAGTAGGATCTGGGGCCAACGTCCTGACTTTC. This rearrangement joins TRBV9 to TRBJ2-6; 14 bases align to TRBD2. Germline V gene sequence: CDR1 SGDLS, CDR2 YYNGEE. The CDR3 has 19 amino acids. Germline trimming cut 2 bases from V and 1 base from J; bases unmatched to any gene: 5. Using reference TRBV9 and TRBJ2-6 for the parts outside the CDR3, the full variable domain is DSGVTQTPKHLITATGQRVTLRCSPRSGDLSVYWYQQSLDQGLQFLIQYYNGEERAKGNILERFSAQQFPDLHSELNLSSLELGDSALYFCASSVGLAGVGSGANVLTFGAGSRLTVL.

The J gene is TRBJ2-1, the V gene TRBV13; D uncertain. Germline values: CDR1 PRHDT, CDR2 FYEKMQ (reference sequence). Trimming stripped 10 bases from V and 0 bases from J, with 16 bases between. The CDR3 is made up of 15 amino acids. The chain's CDR3 is CATVPKQFSYNEQFF. CDR3 sequence (DNA): TGTGCCACCGTCCCGAAGCAGTTCTCCTACAATGAGCAGTTCTTC.

This chain connects TRBV30 to TRBJ1-1, with unresolved D. The CDR3 has 13 amino acids. The V end lost 6 bases, the J end lost 1 base, and 12 bases lay between the germline ends. Germline V gene lookup returns CDR1 GTSNPN and CDR2 SVGIG (reference sequence). For the CDR3, the DNA is TGTGCCTGTCTCACCCTTCGGAACACTGAAGCTTTCTTT. Translated, it gives CACLTLRNTEAFF.

V and J are TRBV15 and TRBJ2-7; D call uncertain. The CDR3 is made up of 15 amino acids. CDR1 and CDR2 (germline): LNHNV, YYDKDF (reference sequence). V shed 1 base and J shed 3 bases, with 13 bases lying between them. The CDR3 DNA reads TGTGCCACCAGCAGAGCGGGCAGGCCCGGCTACGAGCAGTACTTC. This encodes CATSRAGRPGYEQYF.

The genes are TRBV5-4 and TRBJ1-2; D possibly corresponds to TRBD1 (6 bases). Germline CDR1 and CDR2: SGHNT and YYREEE (reference sequence). This CDR3 spans 13 amino acids. The V gene lost 4 bases and the J gene lost 4 bases, with 11 bases spanning the gap. The CDR3: CASSTQGTYGYTF. Here the CDR3 DNA reads TGTGCCAGCAGCACGCAGGGGACCTATGGCTACACCTTC.

This sequence joins TRBV9 and TRBJ1-1; 10 nucleotides agree with TRBD1. The length of the CDR3 is 16 residues. Looked up from germline, CDR1 is SGDLS and CDR2 is YYNGEE. The V gene end was trimmed by 0 bases and the J gene end by 4 bases; junction bases not matched to a gene: 6. This chain's CDR3 is CASSVGAGQGGTEAFF. CDR3 DNA: TGTGCCAGCAGCGTAGGGGCAGGACAGGGGGGCACTGAAGCTTTCTTT.

The rearrangement joins TRBV7-6 to TRBJ2-1; 10 nucleotides agree with TRBD1. The CDR3 has 15 residues. The germline gives CDR1 SGHVS, CDR2 FNYEAQ. The ends lost 6 bases at V and 8 bases at J; junction bases unmatched: 10. Here the CDR3 DNA reads TGTGCCAGCAGTCCACGGGACAGGGGCTTCGATGAGCAGTTCTTC. Translated: CASSPRDRGFDEQFF.

The genes are TRBV5-1 and TRBJ2-5, with D perhaps given as TRBD1 or TRBD2 (5 bases each). CDR1 and CDR2 (germline): SGHRS, YFSETQ. The CDR3 loop spans 14 amino acids. V dropped 6 bases and J dropped 0 bases, with 12 bases sitting between them. For the CDR3, the DNA is TGCGCCAGCAACACGGGACGGCACCAAGAGACCCAGTACTTC. Translating gives CASNTGRHQETQYF.

The chain is built from TRBV28 and TRBJ2-5; possible D gene TRBD2, 5 bases. V gave up 1 base and J gave up 4 bases, with 25 bases separating them. The CDR3 length is 19 residues. Germline V gene lookup returns CDR1 MDHEN and CDR2 SYDVKM. Written as DNA, the CDR3 is TGTGCCAGCAGTTTATTGTTCCAGAAGACGGCGGGCCCAAGAGAGACCCAGTACTTC. Amino acids: CASSLLFQKTAGPRETQYF. Full variable domain (missing parts from reference TRBV28 and TRBJ2-5): DVKVTQSSRYLVKRTGEKVFLECVQDMDHENMFWYRQDPGLGLRLIYFSYDVKMKEKGDIPEGYSVSREKKERFSLILESASTNQTSMYLCASSLLFQKTAGPRETQYFGPGTRLLVL.

The genes are TRBV5-1 and TRBJ1-1, with no clear D. The germline gives CDR1 SGHRS, CDR2 YFSETQ. The CDR3 runs to 15 residues. Trimming removed 0 bases from V and 1 base from J, with 10 bases in between. The chain's CDR3 is CASSLDRYPNTEAFF. The CDR3 DNA reads TGCGCCAGCAGCTTGGATCGGTACCCGAACACTGAAGCTTTCTTT.

The rearrangement uses TRBV2 and TRBJ2-7; D not certain. CDR1 and CDR2 (germline): SNHLY, FYNNEI. The ends were cut back, 1 base at V and 3 bases at J, with 10 bases in the middle. The length of the CDR3 is 14 residues. The CDR3 coding sequence is TGTGCCAGCAGTGAAGTGGTCTTGAACTACGAGCAGTACTTC. Translating gives CASSEVVLNYEQYF. The variable domain in full, completed from reference TRBV2 and TRBJ2-7, reads EPEVTQTPSHQVTQMGQEVILRCVPISNHLYFYWYRQILGQKVEFLVSFYNNEISEKSEIFDDQFSVERPDGSNFTLKIRSTKLEDSAMYFCASSEVVLNYEQYFGPGTRLTVT.

This clone was seen just once. V gene TRBV4-2 combines with J gene TRBJ2-2; unclear D gene. Germline V gene data show CDR1 as LGHNA and CDR2 as YNFKEQ. This CDR3 is built from 14 residues. Trimming removed 0 bases at V and 5 bases at J, with 7 bases between. CDR3 sequence reads: CASSQDPRTGELFF. CDR3 DNA: TGTGCCAGCAGCCAAGACCCCCGGACCGGGGAGCTGTTTTTT.

The chain joins TRBV2 to TRBJ2-7; possible D gene TRBD2, 6 bases. Germline CDR1 SNHLY, CDR2 FYNNEI. Trimming stripped 7 bases from V and 4 bases from J, with 26 bases between. There are 17 residues in the CDR3. The CDR3 protein is CASTRRGLRDRTYEQYF. In DNA form, the CDR3 reads TGTGCCAGCACCCGACGGGGGTTGAGAGATCGGACTTACGAGCAGTACTTC.

This sequence joins TRBV2 and TRBJ2-7; 8 nucleotides align to TRBD2. CDR1 and CDR2 (germline): SNHLY, FYNNEI. J gave up 6 bases and V 6 bases, and 7 bases lay outside the gene matches. CDR3 length: 13 amino acids. CDR3 protein: CASSPGLGIEQYF. CDR3 sequence (DNA): TGTGCCAGCAGCCCGGGACTAGGTATCGAGCAGTACTTC. The full variable domain, in which reference TRBV2 and TRBJ2-7 provide the parts outside the CDR3, is EPEVTQTPSHQVTQMGQEVILRCVPISNHLYFYWYRQILGQKVEFLVSFYNNEISEKSEIFDDQFSVERPDGSNFTLKIRSTKLEDSAMYFCASSPGLGIEQYFGPGTRLTVT.

The chain joins TRBV29-1 to TRBJ2-3; 8 nucleotides line up with TRBD2. The CDR3 is 14 residues long. Trimming cost V 4 bases and J 4 bases; bases outside gene matches: 7. Germline CDR1 SQVTM, CDR2 ANQGSEA. CDR3 nucleotide sequence: TGCAGCGTTGCCCGGGGGGGCGCGGCAGATACGCAGTATTTT. This gives the protein CSVARGGAADTQYF.

On this clone itself: Other DNA sequences in the same sample also yield this CDR3. The chain recombines TRBV5-1 with TRBJ1-5; 7 bases are shared with TRBD1. The junction had 2 bases not matched to a gene; V was cut back by 0 bases and J by 5 bases. Germline V gene sequence: CDR1 SGHRS, CDR2 YFSETQ. This CDR3 is built from 14 residues. In DNA, the CDR3 is TGCGCCAGCAGCTTGGAAGGGGGCTATCAGCCCCAGCATTTT. Residues: CASSLEGGYQPQHF.

The chain carries TRBV6-1 and TRBJ1-5; 7 bases agree with TRBD1. Germline CDR1 is MNHNS and CDR2 is SASEGT. V trimming: 2 bases; J trimming: 1 base; junction bases outside the gene matches: 8. The CDR3 is 17 residues long. The CDR3 loop is CASSEQGVHRSNQPQHF. Written as DNA, the CDR3 is TGTGCCAGCAGTGAACAGGGGGTCCATCGGAGCAATCAGCCCCAGCATTTT.

The chain couples TRBV11-2 to TRBJ2-3; D unclear. Between the trimmed V and J ends, which lost 0 bases and 2 bases, there was a span of 3 bases. The CDR3 covers 13 residues. Germline V gene sequence: CDR1 SGHAT, CDR2 FQNNGV. CDR3 bases: TGTGCCAGCAGCTTAGATCACACAGATACGCAGTATTTT. Amino acids: CASSLDHTDTQYF.

The chain employs TRBV18 and TRBJ2-3; D unclear. Between the trimmed V and J ends, which lost 4 bases and 6 bases, there was a span of 8 bases. The CDR3 loop spans 12 amino acids. Germline loops: CDR1 KGHSH, CDR2 LQKENI. DNA of the CDR3: TGTGCCAGCTCACTAAACGGGGATACGCAGTATTTT. Amino acid sequence: CASSLNGDTQYF.

For this clone: Different DNA sequences within this sample yield the same CDR3. The J gene is TRBJ2-1, the V gene TRBV18; D is unresolved. The CDR3 loop spans 15 amino acids. Germline V gene lookup returns CDR1 KGHSH and CDR2 LQKENI. Trimming stripped 2 bases from V and 1 base from J, with 9 bases between. The CDR3 sequence: CASSPGLGSYNEQFF. CDR3 DNA: TGTGCCAGCTCACCAGGGTTGGGGTCCTACAATGAGCAGTTCTTC. The full variable domain, completed using reference TRBV18 and TRBJ2-1, is NAGVMQNPRHLVRRRGQEARLRCSPMKGHSHVYWYRQLPEEGLKFMVYLQKENIIDESGMPKERFSAEFPKEGPSILRIQQVVRGDSAAYFCASSPGLGSYNEQFFGPGTRLTVL.